This T cell receptor beta chain was sequenced during a study of blood T cell repertoires in COVID-19. Study details: Acute and convalescent COVID-19 specimens originated in the United States, Italy and Spain.

Per the study methods: Quantification of nucleated cells was approximated via reference gene primer amplification. Some clones are missing from TCRdb's copy, which holds only in-frame ones; the method was immunoSEQ multiplex PCR. Clone size and V and J calls were adopted from that table, with D and trimming inferred from the DNA. The data show fewer than 85,000 clones, less than 90% seen once. V was pared by 1 base and J by 5 bases, with 5 bases of the junction left unmatched. This CDR3 has 15 amino acids. The germline CDR1 and CDR2 sequences are LGHNT and FRNRAP. The chain uses TRBV12-5 and TRBJ1-1; 9 bases are a match to TRBD1. The clonotype originates from a human donor in a cohort sampled during active COVID-19. The sequenced sample consisted of peripheral blood. In DNA form, the CDR3 reads TGTGCTAGTGGTTTGGGACAGGGGGTGAGGACTGAAGCTTTCTTT. This encodes CASGLGQGVRTEAFF.